These 4 T cell receptor beta chains came from one sample sequenced in a study of neurological immune-mediated disorders. One entry per CDR3 protein results from TCRdb running MiXCR on the 5' RACE reads. Found here are about 120,000 distinct CDR3 sequences, roughly 3.2% of them singletons; the top ten hold roughly 1.3%. Sequencing input: PBMCs. The origin of the receptors is a woman in her 30s with multiple sclerosis.

In this sample, this clonotype turned up many times. The V gene is TRBV7-8, the J gene TRBJ2-1; the D gene could be TRBD1 or TRBD2 (6 bases each). The CDR3 sequence is 15 residues long. With 3 bases removed from V and 5 bases from J, the gap between germline ends came to 14 bases. Per the germline V gene, CDR1 is SGHVS and CDR2 is FQNEAQ. The CDR3 sequence: CASSFPMGGNNEQFF. The CDR3 nucleotides read TGTGCCAGCAGCTTTCCTATGGGGGGCAACAATGAGCAGTTCTTC.

With respect to this clonotype: A clone one base away is much larger, so this may be a read error. DNA of the CDR3: TGTGCCAGCAGCTTAGATAGTCAGCCCCAGCATTTT. Protein: CASSLDSQPQHF. The rearrangement joins TRBV7-2 to TRBJ1-5; no clear D. Looked up from germline, CDR1 is SGHTA and CDR2 is FQGNSA. Trimming removed 1 base from V and 6 bases from J, with 4 bases in between. The CDR3 contains 12 residues.

V and J are TRBV12-3 or TRBV12-4 and TRBJ2-3; 7 bases map to TRBD1. There are 15 residues in the CDR3. Trimming took 5 bases from V and 2 from J; bases not matched to a gene: 7. Here the CDR3 DNA reads TGTGCCAGCAGTCCACGGGACAGCATCACAGATACGCAGTATTTT. Residues: CASSPRDSITDTQYF.

There are many counts of this clonotype. The chain joins TRBV20-1 to TRBJ1-3; 8 bases line up with TRBD1. This CDR3 comprises 14 residues. The V gene end was trimmed by 6 bases and the J gene end by 4 bases; junction bases not matched to a gene: 8. The germline CDR1 and CDR2 sequences are DFQATT and SNEGSKA (reference sequence). This CDR3 is CSARKTGAGNTIYF. The CDR3 bases are TGCAGTGCCCGAAAGACAGGGGCAGGAAACACCATATATTTT.